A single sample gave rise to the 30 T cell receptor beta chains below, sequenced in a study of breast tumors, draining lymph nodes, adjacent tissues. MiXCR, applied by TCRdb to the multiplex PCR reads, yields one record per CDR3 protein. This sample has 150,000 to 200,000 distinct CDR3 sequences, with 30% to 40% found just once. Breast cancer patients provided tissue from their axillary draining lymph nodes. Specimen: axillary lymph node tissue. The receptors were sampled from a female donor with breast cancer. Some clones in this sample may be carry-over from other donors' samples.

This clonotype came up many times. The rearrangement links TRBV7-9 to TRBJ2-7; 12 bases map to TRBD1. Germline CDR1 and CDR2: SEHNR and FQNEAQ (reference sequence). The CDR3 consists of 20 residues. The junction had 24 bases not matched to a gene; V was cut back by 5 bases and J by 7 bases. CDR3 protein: CASSPRSGTGGRSGSLEQYF. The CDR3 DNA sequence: TGTGCCAGCAGCCCAAGGTCCGGGACAGGGGGCAGGAGCGGGAGTTTGGAGCAGTACTTC.

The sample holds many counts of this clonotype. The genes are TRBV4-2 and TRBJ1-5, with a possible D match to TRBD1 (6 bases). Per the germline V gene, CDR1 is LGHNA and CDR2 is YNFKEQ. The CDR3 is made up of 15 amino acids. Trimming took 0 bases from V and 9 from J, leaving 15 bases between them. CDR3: CASSQDMGRGRPQHF. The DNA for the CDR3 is TGTGCCAGCAGCCAAGATATGGGCAGGGGAAGGCCCCAGCATTTT.

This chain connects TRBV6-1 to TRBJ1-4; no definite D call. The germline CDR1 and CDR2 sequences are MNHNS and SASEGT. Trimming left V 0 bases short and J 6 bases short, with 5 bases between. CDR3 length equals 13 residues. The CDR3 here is CASSEARDEKLFF. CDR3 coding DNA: TGTGCCAGCAGTGAAGCGAGGGATGAAAAACTGTTTTTT.

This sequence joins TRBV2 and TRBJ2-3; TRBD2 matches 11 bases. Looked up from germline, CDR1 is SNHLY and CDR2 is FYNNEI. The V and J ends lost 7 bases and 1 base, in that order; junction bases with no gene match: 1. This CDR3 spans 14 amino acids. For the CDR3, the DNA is TGTGCCAGCATGACTAGCGGGGGCACAGATACGCAGTATTTT. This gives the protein CASMTSGGTDTQYF.

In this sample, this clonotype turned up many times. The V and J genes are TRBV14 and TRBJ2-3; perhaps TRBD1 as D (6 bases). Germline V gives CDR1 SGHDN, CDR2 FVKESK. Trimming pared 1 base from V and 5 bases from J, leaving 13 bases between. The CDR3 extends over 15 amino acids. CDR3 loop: CASSQATGAEDTQYF. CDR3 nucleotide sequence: TGTGCCAGCAGCCAAGCGACAGGTGCAGAAGATACGCAGTATTTT.

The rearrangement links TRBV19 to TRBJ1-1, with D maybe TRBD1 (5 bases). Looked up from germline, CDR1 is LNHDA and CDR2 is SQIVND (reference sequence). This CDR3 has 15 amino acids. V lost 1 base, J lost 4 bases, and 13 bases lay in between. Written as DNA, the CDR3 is TGTGCCAGTAGTATAGTCCCAGGCCAGGGCACTGAAGCTTTCTTT. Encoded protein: CASSIVPGQGTEAFF. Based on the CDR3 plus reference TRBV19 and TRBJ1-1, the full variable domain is DGGITQSPKYLFRKEGQNVTLSCEQNLNHDAMYWYRQDPGQGLRLIYYSQIVNDFQKGDIAEGYSVSREKKESFPLTVTSAQKNPTAFYLCASSIVPGQGTEAFFGQGTRLTVV.

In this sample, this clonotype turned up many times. The CDR3 sequence is CASSLGGGPTGYTF. The DNA for the CDR3 is TGTGCCAGCAGCTTAGGAGGGGGCCCCACGGGCTACACCTTC. This chain connects TRBV7-2 to TRBJ1-2; 7 nucleotides match TRBD1. CDR1 SGHTA and CDR2 FQGNSA come from the germline V gene. This CDR3 is 14 amino acids long. Germline trimming cut 1 base from V and 8 bases from J; bases unmatched to any gene: 7. The entire variable domain, with the rest obtained from reference TRBV7-2 and TRBJ1-2, is as follows: GAGVSQSPSNKVTEKGKDVELRCDPISGHTALYWYRQSLGQGLEFLIYFQGNSAPDKSGLPSDRFSAERTGGSVSTLTIQRTQQEDSAVYLCASSLGGGPTGYTFGSGTRLTVV.

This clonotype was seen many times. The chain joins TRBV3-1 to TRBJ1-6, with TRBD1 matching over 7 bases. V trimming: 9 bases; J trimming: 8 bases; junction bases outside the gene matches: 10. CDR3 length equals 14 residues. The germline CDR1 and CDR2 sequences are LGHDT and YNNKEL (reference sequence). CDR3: CASERGQTYSPLHF. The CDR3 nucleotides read TGTGCCAGTGAGAGGGGACAGACCTATTCACCCCTCCACTTT. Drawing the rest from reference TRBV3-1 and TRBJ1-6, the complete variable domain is DTAVSQTPKYLVTQMGNDKSIKCEQNLGHDTMYWYKQDSKKFLKIMFSYNNKELIINETVPNRFSPKSPDKAHLNLHINSLELGDSAVYFCASERGQTYSPLHFGNGTRLTVT.

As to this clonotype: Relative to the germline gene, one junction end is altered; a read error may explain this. For the CDR3, the DNA is TGCGCCAGCAGCCAGCCCGTACAAGAGACCCAGTACTTC. It is translated as CASSQPVQETQYF. This chain joins TRBV7-3 and TRBJ2-5; D is ambiguous. This CDR3 contains 13 residues. The germline gives CDR1 SGHTA, CDR2 FQGTGA.

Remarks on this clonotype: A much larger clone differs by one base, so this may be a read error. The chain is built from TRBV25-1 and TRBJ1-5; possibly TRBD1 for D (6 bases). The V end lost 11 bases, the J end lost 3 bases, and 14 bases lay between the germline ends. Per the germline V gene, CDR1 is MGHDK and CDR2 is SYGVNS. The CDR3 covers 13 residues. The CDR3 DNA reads TGTGCCTGGAGGGGGAGGGACAATCAGCCCCAGCATTTT. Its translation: CAWRGRDNQPQHF.

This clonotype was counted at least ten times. The CDR3 region is CASSLFEGLATTQGFF. The CDR3, as DNA: TGTGCCAGCAGCTTATTTGAGGGGCTAGCTACTACTCAGGGGTTCTTC. The rearrangement joins TRBV7-8 to TRBJ2-1; the D call may be TRBD1 or TRBD2 (5 bases each). The germline V gene has CDR1 SGHVS and CDR2 FQNEAQ. V gave up 2 bases and J gave up 15 bases, with 26 bases separating them. The length of the CDR3 is 16 residues.

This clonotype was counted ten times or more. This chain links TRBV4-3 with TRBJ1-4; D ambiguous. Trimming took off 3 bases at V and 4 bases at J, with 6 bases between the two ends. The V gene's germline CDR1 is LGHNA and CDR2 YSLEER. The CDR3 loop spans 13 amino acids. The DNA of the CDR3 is TGCGCCAGCAGCCAGAGACTTAATGAAAAACTGTTTTTT. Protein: CASSQRLNEKLFF.

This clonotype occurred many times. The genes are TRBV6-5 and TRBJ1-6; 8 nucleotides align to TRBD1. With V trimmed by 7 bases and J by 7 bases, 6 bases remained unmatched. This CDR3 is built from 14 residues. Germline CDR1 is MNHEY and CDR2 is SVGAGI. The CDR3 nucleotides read TGTGCCAGCACGCAGGGGGCCAGGAATTCACCCCTCCACTTT. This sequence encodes CASTQGARNSPLHF.

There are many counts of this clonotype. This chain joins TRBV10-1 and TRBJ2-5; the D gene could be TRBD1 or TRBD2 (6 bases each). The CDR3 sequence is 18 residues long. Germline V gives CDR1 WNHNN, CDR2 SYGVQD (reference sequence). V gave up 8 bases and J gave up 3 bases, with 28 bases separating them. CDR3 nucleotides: TGCGCCAGCCTACTTCAGGGTGGGGGGCTACAGGGTAAAGAGACCCAGTACTTC. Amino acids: CASLLQGGGLQGKETQYF.

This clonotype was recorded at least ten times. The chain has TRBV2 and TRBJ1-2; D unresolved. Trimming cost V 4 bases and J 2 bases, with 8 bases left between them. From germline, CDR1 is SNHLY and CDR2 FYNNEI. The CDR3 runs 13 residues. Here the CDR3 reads CASSAGKNYGYTF. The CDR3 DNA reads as TGTGCCAGCAGTGCAGGAAAAAACTATGGCTACACCTTC.

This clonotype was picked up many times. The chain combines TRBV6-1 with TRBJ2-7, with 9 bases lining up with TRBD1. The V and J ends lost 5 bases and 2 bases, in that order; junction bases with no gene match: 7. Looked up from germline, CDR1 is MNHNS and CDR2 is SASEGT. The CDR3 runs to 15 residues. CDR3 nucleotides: TGTGCCAGCAGTAACCGGGACAGGGTCCCCTACGAGCAGTACTTC. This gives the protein CASSNRDRVPYEQYF.

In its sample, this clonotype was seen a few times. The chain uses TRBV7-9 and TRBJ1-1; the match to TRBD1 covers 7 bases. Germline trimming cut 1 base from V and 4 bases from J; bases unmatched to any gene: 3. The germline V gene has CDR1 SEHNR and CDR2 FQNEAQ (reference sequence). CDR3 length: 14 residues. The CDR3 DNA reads TGTGCCAGCAGCTTAGGAGGGGGCCGCACTGAAGCTTTCTTT. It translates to CASSLGGGRTEAFF.

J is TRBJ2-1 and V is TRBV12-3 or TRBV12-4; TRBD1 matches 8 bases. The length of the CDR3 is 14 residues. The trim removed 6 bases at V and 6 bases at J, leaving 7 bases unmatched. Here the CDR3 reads CASRGDRGINEQFF. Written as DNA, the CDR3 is TGTGCCAGCAGAGGCGACAGGGGAATCAATGAGCAGTTCTTC.

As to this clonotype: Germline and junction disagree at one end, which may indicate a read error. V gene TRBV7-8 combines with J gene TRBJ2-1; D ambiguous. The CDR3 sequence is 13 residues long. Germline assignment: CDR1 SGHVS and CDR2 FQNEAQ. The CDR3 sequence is CASSLYPRNEQFF. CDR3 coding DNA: TGTGCTAGCAGCCTATACCCTCGGAATGAGCAGTTCTTC.

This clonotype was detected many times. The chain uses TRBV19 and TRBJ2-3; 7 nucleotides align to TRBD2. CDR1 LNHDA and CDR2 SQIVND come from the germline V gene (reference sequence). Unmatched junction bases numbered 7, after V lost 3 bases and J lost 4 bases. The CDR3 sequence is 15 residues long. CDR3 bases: TGTGCCAGTAGTATGGAGGGACGGGAGGCAGATACGCAGTATTTT. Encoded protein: CASSMEGREADTQYF.

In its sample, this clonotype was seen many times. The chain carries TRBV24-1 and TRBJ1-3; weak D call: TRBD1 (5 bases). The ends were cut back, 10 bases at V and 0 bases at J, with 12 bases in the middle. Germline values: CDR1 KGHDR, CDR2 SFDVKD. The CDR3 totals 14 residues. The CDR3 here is CATCGQYSGNTIYF. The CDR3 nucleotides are TGTGCCACTTGTGGACAATACTCTGGAAACACCATATATTTT.

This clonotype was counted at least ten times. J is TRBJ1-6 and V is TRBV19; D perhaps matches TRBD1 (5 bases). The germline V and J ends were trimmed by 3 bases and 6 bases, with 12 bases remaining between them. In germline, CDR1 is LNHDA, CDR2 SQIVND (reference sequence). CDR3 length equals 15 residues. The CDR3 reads CASSMGGDGNSPLHF. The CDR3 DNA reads TGTGCCAGTAGTATGGGAGGGGATGGTAATTCACCCCTCCACTTT.

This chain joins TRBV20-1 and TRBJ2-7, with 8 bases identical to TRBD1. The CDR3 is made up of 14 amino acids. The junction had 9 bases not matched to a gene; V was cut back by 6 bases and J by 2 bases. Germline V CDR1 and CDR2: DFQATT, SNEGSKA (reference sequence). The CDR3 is CSAEDRGGTYEQYF. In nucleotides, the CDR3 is TGCAGTGCGGAAGACAGGGGAGGAACCTACGAGCAGTACTTC.

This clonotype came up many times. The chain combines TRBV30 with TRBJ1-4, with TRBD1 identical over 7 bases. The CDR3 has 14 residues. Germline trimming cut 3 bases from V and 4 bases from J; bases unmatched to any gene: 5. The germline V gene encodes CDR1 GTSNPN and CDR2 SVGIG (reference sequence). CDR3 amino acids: CAWRAGTVNEKLFF. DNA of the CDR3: TGTGCCTGGAGAGCCGGGACAGTTAATGAAAAACTGTTTTTT.

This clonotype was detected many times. The CDR3 region is CASSTRTSGGDEGQFF. The CDR3 DNA reads as TGCGCCAGCAGCACCCGGACTAGCGGGGGGGATGAGGGGCAGTTCTTC. The chain links TRBV5-1 to TRBJ2-1, with 15 bases matching TRBD2. Trimming cost V 4 bases and J 12 bases; bases outside gene matches: 11. The germline gives CDR1 SGHRS, CDR2 YFSETQ. The CDR3 has 16 residues.

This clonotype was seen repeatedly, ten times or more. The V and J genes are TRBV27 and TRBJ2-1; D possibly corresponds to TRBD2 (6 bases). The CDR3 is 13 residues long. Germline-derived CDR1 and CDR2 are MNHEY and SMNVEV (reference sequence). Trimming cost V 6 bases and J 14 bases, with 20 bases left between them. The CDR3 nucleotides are TGTGCCAGCAGAGGGGACTCTACCGACTGGGAGTTCTTC. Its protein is CASRGDSTDWEFF.

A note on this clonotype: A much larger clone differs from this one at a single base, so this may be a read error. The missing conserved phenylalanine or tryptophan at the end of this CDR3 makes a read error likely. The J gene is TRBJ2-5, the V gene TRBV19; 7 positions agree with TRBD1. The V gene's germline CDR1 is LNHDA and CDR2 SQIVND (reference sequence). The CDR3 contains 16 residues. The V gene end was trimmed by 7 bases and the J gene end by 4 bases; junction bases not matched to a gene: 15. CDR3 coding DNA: TGTGCCAGTAAAGGGGGCCGCCCGGGGAGAGGAGAGACCCAGTACTCC. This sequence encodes CASKGGRPGRGETQYS.

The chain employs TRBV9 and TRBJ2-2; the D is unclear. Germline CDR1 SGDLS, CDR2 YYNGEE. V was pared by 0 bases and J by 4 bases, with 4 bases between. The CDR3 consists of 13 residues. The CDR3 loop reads CASSVEGTGELFF. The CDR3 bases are TGTGCCAGCAGCGTAGAGGGCACCGGGGAGCTGTTTTTT.

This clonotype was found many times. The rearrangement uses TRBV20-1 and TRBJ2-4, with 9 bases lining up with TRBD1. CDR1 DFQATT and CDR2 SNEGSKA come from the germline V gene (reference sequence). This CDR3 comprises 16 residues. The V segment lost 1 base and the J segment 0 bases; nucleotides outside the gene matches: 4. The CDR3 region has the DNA TGCAGTGCTAGAGGGGGACAGGGACTAGCCAAAAACATTCAGTACTTC. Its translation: CSARGGQGLAKNIQYF.

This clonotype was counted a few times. The CDR3 sequence: CSATGGTGKTEAFF. In DNA form, the CDR3 reads TGCAGTGCTACCGGAGGGACAGGGAAAACTGAAGCTTTCTTT. The J gene is TRBJ1-1, the V gene TRBV20-1; 9 bases are a match to TRBD1. The CDR3 length is 14 residues. Germline CDR1 is DFQATT and CDR2 is SNEGSKA (reference sequence). The trim removed 4 bases at V and 5 bases at J, leaving 8 bases unmatched.